These 21 T cell receptor beta chains originate from one sample sequenced in a study of spatial heterogeneity in lung cancer. Study results and limitations: Counts of expanded alpha and beta TCRs within tumors tracked the tumor nonsynonymous mutation count.

Time point indicated: sample taken at primary tumor resection. One entry per CDR3 protein results from TCRdb running MiXCR on the 5' RACE reads. The sample shows some 9,300 distinct CDR3 sequences, about 53% of them seen only once. Antigens of these TCRs are unknown. This specimen was lung tumor tissue, taken at surgery. The receptors stem from a female donor with early-stage non-small cell lung cancer.

The count of this clonotype is one. Within a library made for alpha chains, this beta chain is off target, and its count is uninformative. The gene calls are TRBV5-5 and TRBJ2-7; either TRBD1 or TRBD2 may supply D (6 bases each). The CDR3 extends over 13 amino acids. V was cut by 4 bases and J by 7 bases, with 15 bases left in between. Germline V gene lookup returns CDR1 SGHKS and CDR2 YYEKEE (reference sequence). CDR3 sequence (DNA): TGTGCCAGCAGCATCACCCAGGGGAGGGAGCAGTACTTC. It encodes CASSITQGREQYF.

This clonotype was observed once. This beta chain is a stray sequence in a library constructed for alpha chains; its clone size is not meaningful. V is TRBV11-2 and J is TRBJ1-4; D unclear. Germline V gene lookup returns CDR1 SGHAT and CDR2 FQNNGV. The ends were cut back, 5 bases at V and 10 bases at J, with 17 bases in the middle. The CDR3 covers 14 residues. The CDR3 reads CASSPTAYLGKLFF. The CDR3 DNA reads TGTGCCAGCAGCCCGACGGCCTACCTTGGAAAACTGTTTTTT.

In regard to this clonotype: Being off target in a library aimed at alpha chains, this beta chain has a size of little meaning. The chain joins TRBV9 to TRBJ2-3; 12 positions match TRBD2. CDR3 length: 17 amino acids. In germline, CDR1 is SGDLS, CDR2 YYNGEE. J gave up 4 bases and V 4 bases, and 10 bases lay outside the gene matches. Here the CDR3 reads CASSPPRASGGADTQYF. The DNA for the CDR3 is TGTGCCAGCAGCCCCCCGAGGGCTAGCGGGGGGGCAGATACGCAGTATTTT.

This clonotype occurred a few times. This beta chain was picked up by a library intended for alpha chains and is off target, so its count carries little meaning. The rearrangement joins TRBV2 to TRBJ2-1; D not certain. Trimming took off 3 bases at V and 4 bases at J, with 13 bases between the two ends. The germline V gene encodes CDR1 SNHLY and CDR2 FYNNEI. The CDR3 is 15 amino acids. The CDR3 region is CASSEAGSPYNEQFF. CDR3 nucleotides: TGTGCCAGCAGTGAGGCCGGGTCTCCTTACAATGAGCAGTTCTTC.

Note on this clonotype: This beta chain is a stray read from a library made for alpha chains; its abundance is not meaningful. This chain connects TRBV5-1 to TRBJ2-5, with D perhaps TRBD1 (6 bases). Germline values: CDR1 SGHRS, CDR2 YFSETQ. The CDR3 is made up of 14 amino acids. V lost 5 bases and J 5 bases, leaving 16 bases between the germline ends. The CDR3 here is CASRNRQARETQYF. CDR3 bases: TGCGCCAGCAGGAACAGACAGGCACGGGAGACCCAGTACTTC. The full variable domain, completed using reference TRBV5-1 and TRBJ2-5, is KAGVTQTPRYLIKTRGQQVTLSCSPISGHRSVSWYQQTPGQGLQFLFEYFSETQRNKGNFPGRFSGRQFSNSRSEMNVSTLELGDSALYLCASRNRQARETQYFGPGTRLLVL.

As concerns this clonotype: Because the library targeted alpha chains, this beta chain is an off-target read whose size means little. The chain has TRBV27 and TRBJ1-6; D not certain. CDR1 MNHEY and CDR2 SMNVEV come from the germline V gene (reference sequence). CDR3 length equals 14 residues. Trimming took 7 bases from V and 7 from J, leaving 14 bases between them. Written as DNA, the CDR3 is TGTGCCAGCACCCAACAGAGATCGAATTCACCCCTCCACTTT. This translates into CASTQQRSNSPLHF.

Regarding this clonotype: Little can be read into the size of this beta chain, an off-target read in a library designed for alpha chains. The rearrangement joins TRBV5-1 to TRBJ1-4; tentatively, D is TRBD1 (6 bases). This CDR3 comprises 13 residues. Germline V gene data show CDR1 as SGHRS and CDR2 as YFSETQ. V was clipped by 1 base and J by 8 bases, with 9 bases between them. The CDR3 spells CASSLTGLEKLFF. The CDR3 coding sequence is TGCGCCAGCAGCTTGACAGGGTTGGAAAAACTGTTTTTT.

On this clonotype itself: Because this beta chain is a stray read in a library intended to capture alpha chains, its abundance should not be given much weight. The genes are TRBV12-3 or TRBV12-4 and TRBJ2-4; D possibly corresponds to TRBD1 (6 bases). The CDR3 is 14 residues long. V lost 5 bases and J lost 6, with 14 bases in between. The CDR3 protein is CASSVGAFLNIQYF. The CDR3 DNA sequence: TGTGCCAGCAGTGTGGGGGCCTTCCTAAACATTCAGTACTTC.

Of note for this clonotype: Since the library was made to target alpha chains, this beta chain is a stray read and its abundance is not meaningful. The chain has TRBV5-1 and TRBJ2-2; no definite D call. The V gene lost 0 bases and the J gene lost 8 bases, with 17 bases spanning the gap. This CDR3 is 16 amino acids long. CDR1 SGHRS and CDR2 YFSETQ come from the germline V gene. CDR3 region: CASSLANTLGGGELFF. The DNA of the CDR3 is TGCGCCAGCAGCTTGGCCAATACACTGGGCGGAGGGGAGCTGTTTTTT.

With respect to this clonotype: A library prepared for alpha chains yielded this beta chain as an off-target read; its size is of little meaning. The V call is TRBV20-1, the J call TRBJ1-4; tentatively, D is TRBD1 (5 bases). The CDR3 has 12 amino acids. CDR1 DFQATT and CDR2 SNEGSKA come from the germline V gene (reference sequence). V was clipped by 7 bases and J by 8 bases, with 14 bases between them. CDR3 sequence (DNA): TGCAGTGTGAGGGGAAGAGGGGAAAAACTGTTTTTT. Its protein is CSVRGRGEKLFF.

On this clonotype: This beta chain is an unintended read in a library built for alpha chains; its size means little. V and J are TRBV7-2 and TRBJ1-4; 10 bases match TRBD1. CDR3 length: 16 amino acids. Germline lookup yields CDR1 SGHTA and CDR2 FQGNSA. V dropped 1 base and J dropped 8; count of bases not matched to a gene: 7. The CDR3 nucleotides are TGTGCCAGCAGCTTAGATAGTGGGACAGGGGTCGAAAAACTGTTTTTT. Amino acids: CASSLDSGTGVEKLFF. The variable domain in full, with the rest retrieved from reference TRBV7-2 and TRBJ1-4, is GAGVSQSPSNKVTEKGKDVELRCDPISGHTALYWYRQSLGQGLEFLIYFQGNSAPDKSGLPSDRFSAERTGGSVSTLTIQRTQQEDSAVYLCASSLDSGTGVEKLFFGSGTQLSVL.

This clonotype was seen more than once but under ten times. The germline gene is not matched at one end of the junction; a read error may be the cause. For a library built for alpha chains, this beta chain is a stray read; little rests on its size. The chain joins TRBV5-4 to TRBJ2-7; 7 bases agree with TRBD2. The germline V gene has CDR1 SGHNT and CDR2 YYREEE (reference sequence). CDR3 size: 12 residues. In DNA form, the CDR3 reads TGTGCCAGCAGCTCCTATAGGGACTATCCATCCTTC. Amino acid sequence: CASSSYRDYPSF.

Regarding this clonotype: With the library built for alpha chains, this beta chain is off target and its frequency is not meaningful. This chain connects TRBV19 to TRBJ1-1; 9 bases match TRBD1. In germline, CDR1 is LNHDA, CDR2 SQIVND (reference sequence). V shed 2 bases, J shed 6 bases, and the junction held 10 bases outside the gene matches. CDR3 size: 16 residues. In nucleotides, the CDR3 is TGTGCCAGTAGTATATCTACAGGGGGCGTGATCGCTGAAGCTTTCTTT. Translating it yields CASSISTGGVIAEAFF.

Concerning this clonotype itself: This beta chain turned up in a library designed for alpha chains; as an off-target read, its abundance says little. The V and J genes are TRBV6-6 and TRBJ2-3, with 15 bases aligning to TRBD2. With V trimmed by 10 bases and J by 6 bases, 8 bases remained unmatched. Germline values: CDR1 MNHNY, CDR2 SVGAGI (reference sequence). The CDR3 loop spans 15 amino acids. The CDR3 nucleotides are TGTGCCACCCTCTCTGGGACTAGCGGGGGGGATACGCAGTATTTT. Encoded protein: CATLSGTSGGDTQYF.

This clonotype was seen only a few times. With the library built for alpha chains, this beta chain is off target and its frequency is not meaningful. The CDR3 DNA reads TGTGCCAGCACCCCCGGAGACAAAGCCTACGAGCAGTACTTC. Its translation: CASTPGDKAYEQYF. The chain has TRBV28 and TRBJ2-7; D is unclear. This CDR3 is 14 amino acids long. CDR1 is MDHEN, CDR2 SYDVKM, per germline. Trimming took 7 bases from V and 2 from J, leaving 15 bases between them.

To note about this clonotype: This beta chain was picked up by a library intended for alpha chains and is off target, so its count carries little meaning. The chain carries TRBV20-1 and TRBJ1-5; TRBD1 might be the D (6 bases). The CDR3 covers 13 residues. V lost 0 bases, J lost 6 bases, and 9 bases lay in between. CDR1 is DFQATT and CDR2 is SNEGSKA in the germline V gene (reference sequence). The CDR3 DNA reads as TGCAGTGCTAGAGAGGGGGGGGCTCAGCCCCAGCATTTT. Amino acid sequence: CSAREGGAQPQHF.

Comment on this clonotype: Found in a library prepared for alpha chains, this beta chain is an off-target read, and its abundance has little meaning. J is TRBJ2-4 and V is TRBV7-8; possible D gene TRBD1, 6 bases. The ends were cut back, 2 bases at V and 3 bases at J, with 17 bases in the middle. CDR1 and CDR2 (germline): SGHVS, FQNEAQ. The CDR3 contains 17 residues. The CDR3 DNA follows: TGTGCCAGCAGCTTATATAGCGTGGGGGCTGTCAAAAACATTCAGTACTTC. As protein: CASSLYSVGAVKNIQYF.

This clonotype was detected a few times. The library was built for alpha chains, so this beta chain is an off-target read and its size means little. The chain has TRBV5-1 and TRBJ2-5; D is ambiguous. Germline loops: CDR1 SGHRS, CDR2 YFSETQ. This CDR3 contains 15 residues. V was trimmed by 1 base and J by 6 bases, leaving 16 bases between them. DNA of the CDR3: TGCGCCAGCAGCTTGTATGGTGCGGATGCGAAGACCCAGTACTTC. Translation gives CASSLYGADAKTQYF. The variable domain in full, completed from reference TRBV5-1 and TRBJ2-5, reads KAGVTQTPRYLIKTRGQQVTLSCSPISGHRSVSWYQQTPGQGLQFLFEYFSETQRNKGNFPGRFSGRQFSNSRSEMNVSTLELGDSALYLCASSLYGADAKTQYFGPGTRLLVL.

By sample fraction, this clonotype is medium-sized (0.01 to 0.1%). This beta chain turned up in a library designed for alpha chains; as an off-target read, its abundance says little. V is TRBV13 and J is TRBJ2-1, with 9 bases matching TRBD1. The CDR3 has 16 amino acids. Trimming cost V 2 bases and J 3 bases; bases outside gene matches: 5. Per the germline V gene, CDR1 is PRHDT and CDR2 is FYEKMQ (reference sequence). CDR3 in amino acids: CASSLIGTGNYNEQFF. For the CDR3, the DNA is TGTGCCAGCAGCTTAATTGGGACAGGGAACTACAATGAGCAGTTCTTC.

A word on this clonotype: This beta chain came through as a stray read in a library set up for alpha chains, and its size says little. V usage is TRBV7-2 and J usage is TRBJ1-1; D may be TRBD1 (6 bases). Germline V gives CDR1 SGHTA, CDR2 FQGNSA. Trimming left V 4 bases short and J 1 base short, with 10 bases between. The CDR3 length is 14 residues. CDR3 loop: CASSYQGRNTEAFF. Here the CDR3 DNA reads TGTGCCAGCAGCTACCAGGGGAGGAACACTGAAGCTTTCTTT.

Comments on this clonotype: Little can be read into the size of this beta chain, an off-target read in a library designed for alpha chains. This chain links TRBV3-2 with TRBJ1-3; TRBD1 was called by the table and not checked on the DNA. TRBV3-2 is a pseudogene segment. The CDR3 loop spans 16 amino acids. The CDR3 spells CASSQGRPFSGNTIYF. The CDR3 coding sequence is TGTGCCAGCAGCCAAGGGCGCCCTTTCTCTGGAAACACCATATATTTT.